The next 6 T cell receptor beta chains were all read from a single sample in a study of blood T cell repertoires in COVID-19 (TCRdb year 2020). The library was produced with the immunoSEQ multiplex PCR assay. In its TCRdb copy, this immuneACCESS table keeps in-frame sequences only and misses some clones. Where compared with another copy, unresolved V genes explain less than half of these, and the others have no known cause. The sample contains some 220,000 clones, roughly four fifths of them found a single time. Roughly 2.3% of the sample belongs to the ten largest clones. The specimen sequenced was peripheral blood. These receptors originate from a woman in her fifties or sixties with acute or convalescent COVID-19.

The chain couples TRBV4-2 to TRBJ2-1; 13 bases are shared with TRBD2. The germline V gene has CDR1 LGHNA and CDR2 YNFKEQ. The CDR3 is 16 amino acids. Trimming removed 4 bases from V and 9 bases from J; junction bases left unmatched: 9. The CDR3 DNA follows: TGTGCCAGCAGCCTTGGGGGGACTAGCGGGGAGGTTGAGCAGTTCTTC. It translates to CASSLGGTSGEVEQFF.

This chain joins TRBV5-1 and TRBJ2-7; the match to TRBD1 covers 8 bases. Germline trimming cut 5 bases from V and 4 bases from J; bases unmatched to any gene: 5. The CDR3 runs 13 residues. Germline CDR1 and CDR2: SGHRS and YFSETQ. CDR3 bases: TGCGCCAGCAGTGGACAGGGAATGTACGAGCAGTACTTC. As protein: CASSGQGMYEQYF.

The CDR3 DNA follows: TGTGCCAGCAGCTTTGGGCCTTCCCACACAGATACGCAGTATTTT. It is translated as CASSFGPSHTDTQYF. This chain joins TRBV7-8 and TRBJ2-3; D is undetermined. The germline V gene has CDR1 SGHVS and CDR2 FQNEAQ. V dropped 3 bases and J dropped 2 bases, with 12 bases sitting between them. The CDR3 length is 15 residues.

The J gene is TRBJ2-5, the V gene TRBV27; maybe TRBD2 (6 bases). Trimming removed 3 bases from V and 2 bases from J, with 19 bases in between. Looked up from germline, CDR1 is MNHEY and CDR2 is SMNVEV (reference sequence). This CDR3 comprises 17 residues. The CDR3 spells CASSLTPGRGAQETQYF. In DNA, the CDR3 is TGTGCCAGCAGTTTGACCCCAGGGCGGGGCGCACAAGAGACCCAGTACTTC.

The chain links TRBV9 to TRBJ2-1, with 7 bases identical to TRBD1. The junction had 8 bases not matched to a gene; V was cut back by 3 bases and J by 2 bases. The CDR3 has 16 residues. Germline loops: CDR1 SGDLS, CDR2 YYNGEE. The CDR3 DNA reads TGTGCCAGCAGCGAACAGGGGCTGGTACCCTACAATGAGCAGTTCTTC. Its protein product is CASSEQGLVPYNEQFF.

The rearrangement links TRBV3-1 (or the pseudogene TRBV3-2) to TRBJ2-2, with TRBD2 as a possible D gene (6 bases). Germline V lookup: CDR1 LGHDT, CDR2 YNNKEL (reference sequence). The CDR3 has 13 residues. V lost 2 bases, J lost 5 bases, and 6 bases lay in between. CDR3 in DNA: TGTGCCAGCAGCCAACGGGGGACCGGGGAGCTGTTTTTT. It translates to CASSQRGTGELFF.